Below, one TCR beta chain is given with its context. Its specificity is unknown. This specimen belongs to a study of T cell repertoires in cytomegalovirus infection. About the research overall: Well-studied HLA-B-restricted epitopes and recently identified HLA-C-restricted epitopes of CMV were both used in the study. Based on public TCR beta signatures, there were indications of CMV infection and of a matching HLA type.

Study conclusions and caveats: CMV-specific TCR beta clonotypes restricted by HLA-C dominated the ex vivo response.

TCRdb passed the reads through MiXCR, listing each CDR3 protein once. The data show over 55,000 distinct CDR3 sequences, over 20% seen once. This CDR3 has 17 amino acids. Germline assignment: CDR1 SGHVS and CDR2 FQNEAQ. Between the trimmed V and J ends, which lost 4 bases and 6 bases, there was a span of 22 bases. This sample comprised CD8+ T cells from cultured PBMCs, obtained from culture after CMV antigen stimulation. V is TRBV7-8 and J is TRBJ2-1; no clear D. The TCR originated in a human donor in good health (CMV status not recorded). Some clones in this sample may be carry-over from other donors' samples. The CDR3 DNA sequence: TGTGCCAGCAGCTCCGTTGCGACTCGACCCCGATCCAATGAGCAGTTCTTC. Protein sequence: CASSSVATRPRSNEQFF. The variable domain in full, completed from reference TRBV7-8 and TRBJ2-1, reads GAGVSQSPRYKVAKRGQDVALRCDPISGHVSLFWYQQALGQGPEFLTYFQNEAQLDKSGLPSDRFFAERPEGSVSTLKIQRTQQEDSAVYLCASSSVATRPRSNEQFFGPGTRLTVL.